The clone carrying this T cell receptor beta chain was recorded a few times. Criteria for exclusion of patients were uncontrolled infection, other autoimmune disease, pregnancy or lactation. These data originate in a study of T cells in Graves' hyperthyroidism and ophthalmopathy. About the research overall: Peripheral blood was secured at the point of initial diagnosis, before any treatment.

TCR beta CDR3 region amplification was performed from RNA transcripts. HTBI primers drove first-round RT-PCR of the TCR CDR3. TCRdb analysed the multiplex PCR reads with MiXCR anew, one entry per CDR3 protein. The sample has around 800,000 distinct CDR3 sequences; roughly 40% are singletons. V was clipped by 4 bases and J by 5 bases, with 15 bases between them. The CDR3 spans 14 residues. Germline CDR1 is SGHVS and CDR2 is FQNEAQ. The origin of this receptor is a young man with Graves' hyperthyroidism. The rearrangement joins TRBV7-8 to TRBJ2-7; a weak D match, TRBD1 (7 bases). Sequencing was done on a sample of blood. CDR3 sequence: CASSSRGRGDEQYF. CDR3 sequence (DNA): TGTGCCAGCAGCTCCCGAGGCAGGGGGGACGAGCAGTACTTC.